Shown below are 20 T cell receptor beta chains from a single sample sequenced in a study of regulatory T cells in long-lasting Graves disease. Time point reported: newly diagnosed GD, antithyroid drugs for less than 3 months. Extracted PBMC RNA gave rise to the TCR library. Through Arm-PCR of CDR3 regions and iRepertoire HTBI primers, TCR beta libraries were built. One entry per CDR3 protein results from TCRdb running MiXCR on the multiplex PCR reads. The sample has some 350,000 distinct CDR3 sequences, roughly 17% seen once. These data were likewise used in another study, on T cells in Graves' hyperthyroidism and ophthalmopathy.

The sample was peripheral blood mononuclear cells (PBMCs), taken at new diagnosis, from a patient treated with antithyroid drugs. The origin of the receptors is a woman between 18 and 30 years old with Graves disease.

Many counts were recorded for this clonotype. In DNA form, the CDR3 reads TGTGCCAGCAGCGCCAATGACAGGTTGGGAATGAACACTGAAGCTTTCTTT. Its translation: CASSANDRLGMNTEAFF. V gene TRBV28 combines with J gene TRBJ1-1, with TRBD1 as a possible D gene (6 bases). The CDR3 spans 17 residues. Trimming stripped 6 bases from V and 0 bases from J, with 20 bases between. Germline CDR1 and CDR2: MDHEN and SYDVKM.

This clonotype appeared many times. The CDR3 is CASSYLGGANYGYTF. The CDR3, as DNA: TGTGCCAGCAGTTACCTGGGGGGAGCTAACTATGGCTACACCTTC. The chain has TRBV6-2 or TRBV6-3 and TRBJ1-2, with a possible D match to TRBD1 (5 bases). The CDR3 loop spans 15 amino acids. CDR1 and CDR2 (germline): MNHEY, SVGEGT. The V gene lost 2 bases and the J gene lost 0 bases, with 10 bases spanning the gap.

This clonotype was recorded at least ten times. V usage is TRBV6-2 or TRBV6-3 and J usage is TRBJ2-3; TRBD2 might be the D (5 bases). Germline V gene lookup returns CDR1 MNHEY and CDR2 SVGEGT. Trimming left V 2 bases short and J 0 bases short, with 9 bases between. CDR3 length: 15 residues. CDR3 protein: CASSYRGKSTDTQYF. CDR3 DNA sequence: TGTGCCAGCAGTTACCGAGGGAAGAGCACAGATACGCAGTATTTT.

This clonotype was observed a handful of times. The rearrangement links TRBV2 to TRBJ2-2; tentatively, D is TRBD1 (6 bases). The germline V gene has CDR1 SNHLY and CDR2 FYNNEI. This CDR3 contains 14 residues. The V gene lost 4 bases and the J gene lost 5 bases, with 11 bases spanning the gap. The DNA of the CDR3 is TGTGCCAGCAGTGGGACAGTCGGGACCGGGGAGCTGTTTTTT. This sequence encodes CASSGTVGTGELFF.

This clonotype was seen more than once but under ten times. The chain has TRBV29-1 and TRBJ1-2; D remains ambiguous. There are 12 residues in the CDR3. Looked up from germline, CDR1 is SQVTM and CDR2 is ANQGSEA. V shed 3 bases and J shed 2 bases, with 7 bases lying between them. In nucleotides, the CDR3 is TGCAGCGTTGATTGGCAGAACTATGGCTACACCTTC. It yields the protein CSVDWQNYGYTF.

This clonotype came up a few times. The chain combines TRBV19 with TRBJ2-5; TRBD2 agrees at 13 bases. V shed 6 bases and J 5 bases; nucleotides not matched to a gene: 6. This CDR3 spans 15 amino acids. Germline values: CDR1 LNHDA, CDR2 SQIVND (reference sequence). The CDR3 protein is CASRIGLAGEETQYF. The CDR3 region has the DNA TGTGCCAGTAGGATTGGACTAGCGGGGGAGGAGACCCAGTACTTC.

This clonotype appeared many times. J is TRBJ2-1 and V is TRBV11-3; 11 bases are a match to TRBD2. The trim removed 5 bases at V and 7 bases at J, leaving 4 bases unmatched. CDR3 length: 14 residues. Germline values: CDR1 SGHNT, CDR2 YENEEA. The CDR3 sequence is CASSLTSGENEQFF. CDR3 bases: TGTGCCAGCAGCCTGACTAGCGGGGAGAATGAGCAGTTCTTC.

This chain links TRBV19 with TRBJ1-1, with D unresolved. Germline values: CDR1 LNHDA, CDR2 SQIVND (reference sequence). The ends were cut back, 9 bases at V and 1 base at J, with 18 bases in the middle. This CDR3 is built from 15 residues. CDR3 in DNA: TGTGCCAGCTCCCCCCGGGCAGGCAGGAACACTGAAGCTTTCTTT. This sequence encodes CASSPRAGRNTEAFF. Drawing the rest from reference TRBV19 and TRBJ1-1, the complete variable domain is DGGITQSPKYLFRKEGQNVTLSCEQNLNHDAMYWYRQDPGQGLRLIYYSQIVNDFQKGDIAEGYSVSREKKESFPLTVTSAQKNPTAFYLCASSPRAGRNTEAFFGQGTRLTVV.

This clonotype was counted ten times or more. V and J are TRBV12-3 or TRBV12-4 and TRBJ2-3; no firm D call. Trimming removed 5 bases from V and 6 bases from J, with 6 bases in between. This CDR3 has 11 residues. CDR3 protein: CASSEVDTQYF. Here the CDR3 DNA reads TGTGCCAGCAGTGAAGTGGATACGCAGTATTTT.

The table lists this clonotype with many counts. The chain combines TRBV3-1 with TRBJ2-5, with D perhaps matching TRBD1 or TRBD2 (5 bases each). With 4 bases removed from V and 2 bases from J, the gap between germline ends came to 11 bases. From germline, CDR1 is LGHDT and CDR2 YNNKEL (reference sequence). The CDR3 spans 14 residues. CDR3 bases: TGTGCCAGCAGCCCCGGGACCACACAAGAGACCCAGTACTTC. Amino acid sequence: CASSPGTTQETQYF.

The CDR3 nucleotides read TGTGCCAGCAGTGTGACCCGCTCGCTTAGTGGCTACACCTTC. It yields the protein CASSVTRSLSGYTF. The J gene is TRBJ1-2, the V gene TRBV6-1, with D unresolved. V lost 4 bases, J lost 7 bases, and 16 bases lay in between. The CDR3 runs to 14 residues. Germline V CDR1 and CDR2: MNHNS, SASEGT.

This rearrangement joins TRBV7-9 to TRBJ1-1; the D gene is possibly TRBD1 (6 bases). The ends were cut back, 1 base at V and 6 bases at J, with 9 bases in the middle. This CDR3 is built from 13 residues. CDR1 is SEHNR and CDR2 is FQNEAQ in the germline V gene (reference sequence). Written as DNA, the CDR3 is TGTGCCAGCAGCTTAGGTAGGGGGGCTGAAGCTTTCTTT. This codes for CASSLGRGAEAFF. Variable domain in full (rest from reference TRBV7-9 and TRBJ1-1): DTGVSQNPRHKITKRGQNVTFRCDPISEHNRLYWYRQTLGQGPEFLTYFQNEAQLEKSRLLSDRFSAERPKGSFSTLEIQRTEQGDSAMYLCASSLGRGAEAFFGQGTRLTVV.

This clonotype has a count of ten or more. The V and J genes are TRBV20-1 and TRBJ2-7; 7 positions match TRBD2. The CDR3 sequence is 15 residues long. V was clipped by 2 bases and J by 2 bases; unmatched bases: 9. Germline V gene sequence: CDR1 DFQATT, CDR2 SNEGSKA (reference sequence). CDR3 coding DNA: TGCAGTGCTAGATCCGGGAGCGGGATTCCCTACGAGCAGTACTTC. Its protein product is CSARSGSGIPYEQYF.

The rearrangement uses TRBV24-1 and TRBJ2-1; 7 bases align to TRBD1. V was pared by 2 bases and J by 3 bases, with 6 bases of the junction left unmatched. Germline CDR1 KGHDR, CDR2 SFDVKD. CDR3 length: 16 amino acids. CDR3 DNA sequence: TGTGCCACCAGTGATTCGGGGACAGTATACTACAATGAGCAGTTCTTC. Translating gives CATSDSGTVYYNEQFF.

There are many counts of this clonotype. V usage is TRBV11-1 and J usage is TRBJ1-1, with 8 nucleotides matching TRBD1. V lost 5 bases, J lost 0 bases, and 8 bases stayed unmatched. The germline gives CDR1 SGHAT, CDR2 FQDESV (reference sequence). This CDR3 is built from 16 residues. CDR3 nucleotides: TGTGCCAGCAGCCGATCCCGGGACAGGATGAACACTGAAGCTTTCTTT. It encodes CASSRSRDRMNTEAFF.

The chain combines TRBV5-8 with TRBJ1-5, with a possible D match to TRBD1 (6 bases). Deletions cut 1 base from V and 0 bases from J, with 11 bases between. Per germline, CDR1 SGHTS and CDR2 YDEGEE. The length of the CDR3 is 16 residues. This CDR3 is CASSLKDSDSNQPQHF. The CDR3, as DNA: TGTGCCAGCAGCTTGAAGGACAGCGATAGCAATCAGCCCCAGCATTTT.

Ten or more counts support this clonotype. The chain recombines TRBV28 with TRBJ1-5, with D maybe TRBD1 (6 bases). This CDR3 is built from 14 residues. Germline CDR1 reads MDHEN; CDR2 reads SYDVKM. Between the trimmed V and J ends, which lost 2 bases and 7 bases, there was a span of 12 bases. In DNA form, the CDR3 reads TGTGCCAGCAGTTTACAGGGGCGGGAACAGCCCCAGCATTTT. This codes for CASSLQGREQPQHF.

This clonotype was recorded many times. The rearrangement joins TRBV20-1 to TRBJ2-7; maybe TRBD1 (7 bases). V lost 4 bases, J lost 3 bases, and 19 bases lay in between. Germline values: CDR1 DFQATT, CDR2 SNEGSKA (reference sequence). The CDR3 length is 15 residues. CDR3 residues: CSATRGRTDIYEQYF. The DNA of the CDR3 is TGCAGTGCTACCAGGGGGAGGACAGACATCTACGAGCAGTACTTC.

This clonotype was found many times. The chain recombines TRBV10-3 with TRBJ2-1; 13 bases are shared with TRBD2. Losses at the gene ends were 6 bases for V and 5 bases for J; bases not matched to a gene: 10. The CDR3 is 17 amino acids. The germline gives CDR1 ENHRY, CDR2 SYGVKD. CDR3 bases: TGTGCCATCAGGGGAATGGGACTAGCGGGGATAAACAATGAGCAGTTCTTC. It specifies CAIRGMGLAGINNEQFF.

The rearrangement uses TRBV6-2 or TRBV6-3 and TRBJ1-3; a possible D gene is TRBD1 (5 bases). This CDR3 contains 16 residues. Trimming removed 6 bases from V and 0 bases from J, with 15 bases in between. Germline CDR1 is MNHEY and CDR2 is SVGEGT. The CDR3 DNA reads TGTGCCAGCAGCGAACCCGGGGCGGGCTCTGGAAACACCATATATTTT. Amino acids: CASSEPGAGSGNTIYF.